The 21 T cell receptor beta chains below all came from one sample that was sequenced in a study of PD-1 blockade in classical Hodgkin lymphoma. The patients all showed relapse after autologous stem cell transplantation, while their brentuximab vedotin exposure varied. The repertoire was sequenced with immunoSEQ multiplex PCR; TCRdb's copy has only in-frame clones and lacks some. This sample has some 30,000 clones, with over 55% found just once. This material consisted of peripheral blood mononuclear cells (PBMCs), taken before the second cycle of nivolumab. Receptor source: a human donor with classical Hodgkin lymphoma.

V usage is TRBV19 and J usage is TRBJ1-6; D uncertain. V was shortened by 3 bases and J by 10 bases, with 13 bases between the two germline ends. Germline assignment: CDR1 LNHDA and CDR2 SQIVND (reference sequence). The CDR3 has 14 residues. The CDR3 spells CASSITPLQSPLHF. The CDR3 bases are TGTGCCAGTAGTATCACCCCTCTCCAGTCACCCCTCCACTTT.

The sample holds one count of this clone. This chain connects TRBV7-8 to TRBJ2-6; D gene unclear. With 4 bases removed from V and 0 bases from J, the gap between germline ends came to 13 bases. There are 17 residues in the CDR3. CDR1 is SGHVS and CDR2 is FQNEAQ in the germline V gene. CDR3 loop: CASSSTTRSSGANVLTF. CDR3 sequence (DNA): TGTGCCAGCAGCTCCACCACACGGAGCTCTGGGGCCAACGTCCTGACTTTC.

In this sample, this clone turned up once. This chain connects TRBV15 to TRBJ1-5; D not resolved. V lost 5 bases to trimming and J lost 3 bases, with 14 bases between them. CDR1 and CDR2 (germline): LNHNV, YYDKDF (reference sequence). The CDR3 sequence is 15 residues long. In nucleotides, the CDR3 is TGTGCCACCAGCCTACAAGGAGGAGACAATCAGCCCCAGCATTTT. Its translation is CATSLQGGDNQPQHF.

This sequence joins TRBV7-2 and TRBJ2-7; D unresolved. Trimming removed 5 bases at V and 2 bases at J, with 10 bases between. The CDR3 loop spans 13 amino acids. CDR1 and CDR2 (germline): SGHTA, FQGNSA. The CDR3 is CASSPSSTYEQYF. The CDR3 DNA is TGTGCCAGCAGCCCATCGTCAACCTACGAGCAGTACTTC.

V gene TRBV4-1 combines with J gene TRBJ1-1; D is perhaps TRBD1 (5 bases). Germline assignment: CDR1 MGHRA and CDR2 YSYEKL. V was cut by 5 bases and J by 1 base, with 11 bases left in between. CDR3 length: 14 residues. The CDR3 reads CASSFHGGNTEAFF. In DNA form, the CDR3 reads TGCGCCAGCAGCTTCCACGGGGGGAACACTGAAGCTTTCTTT.

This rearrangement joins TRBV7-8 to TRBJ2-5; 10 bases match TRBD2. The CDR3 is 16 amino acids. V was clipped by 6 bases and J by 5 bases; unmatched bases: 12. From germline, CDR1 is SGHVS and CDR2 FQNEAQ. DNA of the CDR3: TGTGCCAGCAGTCCCTACGCCAGCGGGGGGGCTGAGACCCAGTACTTC. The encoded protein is CASSPYASGGAETQYF.

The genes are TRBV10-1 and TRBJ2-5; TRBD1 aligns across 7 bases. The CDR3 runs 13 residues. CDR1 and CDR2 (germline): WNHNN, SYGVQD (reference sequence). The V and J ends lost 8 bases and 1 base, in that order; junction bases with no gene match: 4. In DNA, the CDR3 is TGCGCCAGCGCCGGGACAGCCCAAGAGACCCAGTACTTC. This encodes CASAGTAQETQYF.

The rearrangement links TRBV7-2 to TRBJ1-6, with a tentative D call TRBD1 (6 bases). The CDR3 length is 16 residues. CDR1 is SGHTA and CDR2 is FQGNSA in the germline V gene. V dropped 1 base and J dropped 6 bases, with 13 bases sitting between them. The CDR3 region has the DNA TGTGCCAGCAGCTTAGAAGGGGGGGCGGGTAATTCACCCCTCCACTTT. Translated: CASSLEGGAGNSPLHF.

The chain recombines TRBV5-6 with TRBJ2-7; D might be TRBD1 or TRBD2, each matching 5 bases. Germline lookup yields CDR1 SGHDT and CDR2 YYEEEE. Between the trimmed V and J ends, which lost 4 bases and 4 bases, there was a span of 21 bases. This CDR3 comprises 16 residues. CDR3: CASSNNLRDPLYEQYF. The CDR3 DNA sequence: TGTGCCAGCAGCAACAACCTCAGGGACCCCTTATACGAGCAGTACTTC. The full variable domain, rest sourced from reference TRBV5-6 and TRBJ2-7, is DAGVTQSPTHLIKTRGQQVTLRCSPKSGHDTVSWYQQALGQGPQFIFQYYEEEERQRGNFPDRFSGHQFPNYSSELNVNALLLGDSALYLCASSNNLRDPLYEQYFGPGTRLTVT.

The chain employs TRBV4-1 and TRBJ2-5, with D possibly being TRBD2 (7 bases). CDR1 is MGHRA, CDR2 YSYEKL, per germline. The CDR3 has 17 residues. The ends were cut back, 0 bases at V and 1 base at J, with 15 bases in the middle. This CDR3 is CASSQDRGGFLQETQYF. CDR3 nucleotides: TGCGCCAGCAGCCAAGATAGGGGGGGCTTCCTCCAAGAGACCCAGTACTTC.

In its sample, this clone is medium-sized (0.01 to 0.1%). CDR3 sequence (DNA): TGTGCCAGCAGCTTCGGTAGCAATCAGCCCCAGCATTTT. Translation gives CASSFGSNQPQHF. This chain connects TRBV5-5 to TRBJ1-5; no clear D gene. The CDR3 runs to 13 residues. The germline V and J ends were trimmed by 2 bases and 0 bases, with 3 bases remaining between them. Germline CDR1 reads SGHKS; CDR2 reads YYEKEE (reference sequence).

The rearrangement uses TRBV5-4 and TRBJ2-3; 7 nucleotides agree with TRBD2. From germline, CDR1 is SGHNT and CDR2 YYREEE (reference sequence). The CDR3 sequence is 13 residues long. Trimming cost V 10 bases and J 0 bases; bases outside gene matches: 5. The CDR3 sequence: CAGKAGSTDTQYF. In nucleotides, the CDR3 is TGTGCCGGAAAAGCGGGGAGCACAGATACGCAGTATTTT.

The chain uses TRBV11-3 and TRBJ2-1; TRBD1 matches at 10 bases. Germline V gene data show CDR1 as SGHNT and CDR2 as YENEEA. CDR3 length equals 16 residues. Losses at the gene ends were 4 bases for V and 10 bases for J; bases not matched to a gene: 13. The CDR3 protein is CASSSRSRDRGDEQFF. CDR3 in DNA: TGTGCCAGCAGCTCCAGATCCCGGGACAGGGGAGACGAGCAGTTCTTC.

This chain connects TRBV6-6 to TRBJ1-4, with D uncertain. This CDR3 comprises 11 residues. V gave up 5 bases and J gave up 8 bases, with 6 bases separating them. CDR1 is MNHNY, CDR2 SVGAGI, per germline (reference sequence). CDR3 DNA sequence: TGTGCCAGCAGTCCTGGAGAAAAACTGTTTTTT. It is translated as CASSPGEKLFF.

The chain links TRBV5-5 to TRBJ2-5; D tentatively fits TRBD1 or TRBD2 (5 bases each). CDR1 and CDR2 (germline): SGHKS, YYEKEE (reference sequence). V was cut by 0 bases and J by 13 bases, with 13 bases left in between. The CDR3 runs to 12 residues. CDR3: CASSLGRDGWYF. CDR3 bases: TGTGCCAGCAGCTTGGGACGGGACGGTTGGTACTTC. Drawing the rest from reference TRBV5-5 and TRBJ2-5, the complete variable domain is DAGVTQSPTHLIKTRGQQVTLRCSPISGHKSVSWYQQVLGQGPQFIFQYYEKEERGRGNFPDRFSARQFPNYSSELNVNALLLGDSALYLCASSLGRDGWYFGPGTRLLVL.

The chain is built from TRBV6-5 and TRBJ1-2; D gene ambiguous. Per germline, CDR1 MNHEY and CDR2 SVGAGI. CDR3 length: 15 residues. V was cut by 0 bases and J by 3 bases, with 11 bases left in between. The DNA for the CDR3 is TGTGCCAGCAGTTACTCGGCAGGCCTCGACTATGGCTACACCTTC. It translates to CASSYSAGLDYGYTF.

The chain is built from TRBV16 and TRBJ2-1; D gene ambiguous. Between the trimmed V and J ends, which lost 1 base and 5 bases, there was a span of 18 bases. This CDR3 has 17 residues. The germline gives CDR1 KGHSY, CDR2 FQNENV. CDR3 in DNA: TGTGCCAGCAGCCAATTTGCCCAGCCCACCGTCCACAATGAGCAGTTCTTC. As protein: CASSQFAQPTVHNEQFF.

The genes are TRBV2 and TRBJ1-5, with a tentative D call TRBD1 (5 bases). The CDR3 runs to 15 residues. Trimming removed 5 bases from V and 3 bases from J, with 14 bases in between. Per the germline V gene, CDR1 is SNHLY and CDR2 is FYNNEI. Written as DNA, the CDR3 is TGTGCCAGCAGTCCCCGGGGGTCGGCCAATCAGCCCCAGCATTTT. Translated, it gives CASSPRGSANQPQHF.

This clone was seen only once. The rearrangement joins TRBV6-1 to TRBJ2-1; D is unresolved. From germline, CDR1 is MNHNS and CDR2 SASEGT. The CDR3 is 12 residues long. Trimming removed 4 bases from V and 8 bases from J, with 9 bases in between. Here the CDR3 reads CASSVRGHEQFF. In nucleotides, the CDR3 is TGTGCCAGCAGTGTGCGAGGACATGAGCAGTTCTTC.

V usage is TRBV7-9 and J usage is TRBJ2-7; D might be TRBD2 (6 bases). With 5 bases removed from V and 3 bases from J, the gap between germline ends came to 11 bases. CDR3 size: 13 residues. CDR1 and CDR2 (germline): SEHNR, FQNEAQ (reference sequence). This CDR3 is CASSAGTLYEQYF. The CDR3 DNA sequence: TGTGCCAGCAGCGCGGGGACTCTCTACGAGCAGTACTTC.

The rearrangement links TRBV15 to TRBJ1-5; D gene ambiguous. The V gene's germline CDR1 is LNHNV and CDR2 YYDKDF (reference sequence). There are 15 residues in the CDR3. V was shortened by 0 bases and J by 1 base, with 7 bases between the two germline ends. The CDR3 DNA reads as TGTGCCACCAGCAGAGATTCGAGAAGCAATCAGCCCCAGCATTTT. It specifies CATSRDSRSNQPQHF.